The TCR beta chain described here comes from a study of CD8 T cells in ankylosing spondylitis. Each CDR3 protein gets one entry after TCRdb re-called the 5' RACE reads with MiXCR. The sample lists some 130,000 distinct CDR3 sequences, 7.3% occurring once. V lost 8 bases, J lost 3 bases, and 12 bases lay in between. The germline CDR1 and CDR2 sequences are MDHEN and SYDVKM. The CDR3 runs to 13 residues. Regarding the study as a whole: Clones linked to disease were reported to show significant enrichment in matched ankylosing spondylitis synovial fluid.

This clonotype was seen repeatedly, ten times or more. Its antigen remains unknown. The J gene is TRBJ2-3, the V gene TRBV28; D remains unclear. This clonotype originated in a female donor with ankylosing spondylitis or in good health (not recorded which). Sequencing was done on a sample of blood, either unsorted or a sorted T cell fraction (not recorded which). The DNA of the CDR3 is TGTGCCAGCTCAAATATGAGGACAGATACGCAGTATTTT. Amino acid sequence: CASSNMRTDTQYF.